This T cell receptor (beta chain) is drawn from a study of blood T cells in healthy people across ages. Study in general: Every two T cells gave about one barcoded beta molecule via template switching.

Next came a second PCR, run for about 7 to 12 cycles, which used a sample-barcoded 5' primer along with a J-beta primer mix. Every cDNA was tagged by a template-switch adaptor with 12 random nucleotides. TCRdb re-analysed the 5' RACE reads in MiXCR, keeping a single row per CDR3 protein. The sample contains around 1.1 million distinct CDR3 sequences, 35% to 40% of which appear only once. The TCR comes from a man between 18 and 35 years old in good health. The specimen sequenced was blood.

The CDR3 reads CASSQDWAETREKLFF. In nucleotides, the CDR3 is TGTGCCAGCAGCCAAGACTGGGCGGAAACCAGGGAAAAACTGTTTTTT. V usage is TRBV3-1 and J usage is TRBJ1-4, with D unresolved. This CDR3 contains 16 residues. V was cut by 0 bases and J by 8 bases, with 16 bases left in between. Germline CDR1 and CDR2: LGHDT and YNNKEL (reference sequence).